This TCR beta chain was recovered during a study of shared clonotypes between healthy human individuals. Repertoires were generated with immunoSEQ multiplex PCR, while TCRdb's copy carries only in-frame clones and drops some. The sample includes some 2.1 million clones, about 95% of them seen just once. In the naive CD8 group, cells lacked CD45RO and were positively selected for CCR7, so terminally differentiated effector memory CD45RA+ cells were left out. Germline values: CDR1 SGHVS, CDR2 FQNEAQ. This CDR3 contains 12 residues. V was clipped by 3 bases and J by 4 bases, with 6 bases between them. The source of this sequence is a man younger than 35 in good health. Sample: naive CD8+ T cells sorted from blood. V is TRBV7-8 and J is TRBJ1-2; no firm D call. The CDR3 region is CASSFQVYGYTF. The CDR3 DNA reads TGTGCCAGCAGCTTCCAGGTCTATGGCTACACCTTC.